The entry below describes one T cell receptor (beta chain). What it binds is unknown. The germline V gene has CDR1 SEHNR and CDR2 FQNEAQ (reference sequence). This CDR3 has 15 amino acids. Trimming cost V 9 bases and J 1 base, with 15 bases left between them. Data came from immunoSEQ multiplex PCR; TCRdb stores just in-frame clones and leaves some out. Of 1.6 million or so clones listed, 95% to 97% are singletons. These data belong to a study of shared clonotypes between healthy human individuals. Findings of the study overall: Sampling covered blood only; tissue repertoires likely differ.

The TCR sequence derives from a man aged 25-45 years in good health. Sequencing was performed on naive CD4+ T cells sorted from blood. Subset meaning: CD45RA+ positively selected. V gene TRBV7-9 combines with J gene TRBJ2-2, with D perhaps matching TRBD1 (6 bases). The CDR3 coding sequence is TGTGCCAGTCACAAGGGACACAAGAACACCGGGGAGCTGTTTTTT. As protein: CASHKGHKNTGELFF.